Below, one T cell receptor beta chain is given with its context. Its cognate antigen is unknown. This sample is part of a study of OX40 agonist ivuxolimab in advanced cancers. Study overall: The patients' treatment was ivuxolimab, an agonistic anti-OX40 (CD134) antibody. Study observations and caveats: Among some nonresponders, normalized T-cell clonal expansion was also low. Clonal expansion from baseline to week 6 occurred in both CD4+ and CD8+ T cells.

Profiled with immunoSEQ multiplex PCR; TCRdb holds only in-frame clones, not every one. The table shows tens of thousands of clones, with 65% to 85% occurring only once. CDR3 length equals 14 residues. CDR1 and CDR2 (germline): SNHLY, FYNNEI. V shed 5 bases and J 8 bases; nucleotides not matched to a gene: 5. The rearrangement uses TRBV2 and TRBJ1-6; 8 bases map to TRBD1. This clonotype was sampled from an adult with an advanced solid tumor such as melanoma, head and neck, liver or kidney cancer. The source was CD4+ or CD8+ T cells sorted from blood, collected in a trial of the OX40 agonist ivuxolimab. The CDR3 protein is CASSLTGVDSPLHF. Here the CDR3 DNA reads TGTGCCAGCAGTCTGACAGGGGTGGATTCACCCCTCCACTTT.